The rows below give T cell receptor beta chains drawn from one sample of a study of T cell responses to AZD1222 COVID-19 vaccine. Clones were sequenced by immunoSEQ multiplex PCR, and TCRdb holds only the in-frame ones, with some missing. The sample yields 90,000 to 150,000 clones, over 75% seen once. Sequencing used peripheral blood, obtained on day 0 of AZD1222 vaccination. Receptors originate from an adult in good health. The conserved cysteine and the conserved F or W are not part of the CDR3 here.

TRBV6-1 ASSEKEGRREKLF
TRBV14 ASSHLGPGAEKLF
TRBV6-4 ASKEGQANTEAF
TRBV7-9 ASSLGGTGDGYT
TRBV11-2 ASSIPGGPGEQY
TRBV5-6 ASSLGQVAEKLF
TRBV18 ASSPTGFRDIQY
TRBV5-4 ASPDRQGDGYT
TRBV27 ASSPNRVRVYEQY
TRBV10-3 AIGGKGRDQPQH
TRBV7-2 ASSLVYGRYEQY
TRBV19 ASSWGQGETQY
TRBV18 ASSPQLAGGNEQF
TRBV18 ASSRATNEKLF
TRBV19 ASSIQGAGNQPQH
TRBV11-2 ASSLEGLSSYEQY
TRBV27 ASRGLATLETQY
TRBV7-9 ASSLAVGIDNEQF
TRBV7-3 ASSSPGLVNTGELF
TRBV19 ASSPDSLSNQPQH
TRBV29-1 SAQPGVTEAF
TRBV7-3 ASSLSGVSTDTQY
TRBV3-1/TRBV3-2 ASSQDSAGDTSWLTQY
TRBV19 ASFIDSPSNQPQH
TRBV9 ASSTGTANEKLF
TRBV18 ATNAIPDRVNTEAF
TRBV19 ASMSIGQANSGANVLT
TRBV4-2 ASSQDAGVNQPQH
TRBV4-2 ASSHFSGEPNNEQF
TRBV20-1 SASRDSSYEQY
TRBV6-2/TRBV6-3 ASSLRGYGYT
TRBV7-2 ASSLVENTEAF
TRBV7-2 ASSLGPLRKYGYT
TRBV12-3/TRBV12-4 ASTRQGNAF
TRBV7-8 ASRGQGSSPLH
TRBV2 ASSSDYTDTQY
TRBV28 ASSSGPNEKLF
TRBV19 ASRMTGHSGNTIY
TRBV4-1 ASSQDYRLTNEQF
TRBV20-1 SASLPGQGIWSTNEKLF
TRBV19 ASSIVHGRQYGYT
TRBV4-3 ASSQDSMRGYT
TRBV5-1 ASSFEGGEKLF
TRBV7-9 ASSLVGSGLRIMQY
TRBV7-9 ASGGGVAKNIQY
TRBV19 ASSANRDGYT
TRBV27 ASSLSVRTGPYGYT
TRBV9 ASPGKGVNIQY
TRBV11-2 ASSLGSANYGYA
TRBV6-5 ASRQQGGGYT
TRBV5-1 ASSLDVAGGLKTQY
TRBV18 ASSPPQGGNTEAF
TRBV5-5 ASSLQVYSNQPQH
TRBV6-5 ASSSDRVAEKLF
TRBV19 ASKGAGNYEQY